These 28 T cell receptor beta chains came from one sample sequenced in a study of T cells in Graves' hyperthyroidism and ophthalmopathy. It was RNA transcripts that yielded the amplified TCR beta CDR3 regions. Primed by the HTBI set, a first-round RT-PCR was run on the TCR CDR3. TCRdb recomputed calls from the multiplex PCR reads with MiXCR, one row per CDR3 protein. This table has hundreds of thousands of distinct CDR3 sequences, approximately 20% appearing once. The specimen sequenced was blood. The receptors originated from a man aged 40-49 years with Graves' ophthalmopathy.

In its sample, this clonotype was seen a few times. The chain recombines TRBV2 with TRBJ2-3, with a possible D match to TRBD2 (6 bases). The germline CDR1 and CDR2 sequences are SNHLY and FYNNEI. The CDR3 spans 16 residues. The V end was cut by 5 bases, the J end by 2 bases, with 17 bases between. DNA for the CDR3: TGTGCCAGCAGTTTTCAGGGACTTCTTTCCACAGATACGCAGTATTTT. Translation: CASSFQGLLSTDTQYF.

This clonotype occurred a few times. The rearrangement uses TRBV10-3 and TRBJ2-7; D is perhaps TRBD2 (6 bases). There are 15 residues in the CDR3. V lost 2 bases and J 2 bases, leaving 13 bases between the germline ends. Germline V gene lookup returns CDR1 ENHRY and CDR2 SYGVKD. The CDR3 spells CAISEGAGRTYEQYF. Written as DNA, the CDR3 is TGTGCCATCAGTGAGGGGGCAGGGAGGACCTACGAGCAGTACTTC.

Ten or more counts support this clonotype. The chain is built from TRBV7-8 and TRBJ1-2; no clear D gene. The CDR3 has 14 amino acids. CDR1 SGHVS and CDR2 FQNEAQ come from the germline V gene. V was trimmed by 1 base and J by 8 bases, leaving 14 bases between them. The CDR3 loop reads CASSLGLESRGYTF. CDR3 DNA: TGTGCCAGCAGCTTAGGACTGGAAAGCAGAGGCTACACCTTC. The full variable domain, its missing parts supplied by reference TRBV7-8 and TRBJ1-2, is GAGVSQSPRYKVAKRGQDVALRCDPISGHVSLFWYQQALGQGPEFLTYFQNEAQLDKSGLPSDRFFAERPEGSVSTLKIQRTQQEDSAVYLCASSLGLESRGYTFGSGTRLTVV.

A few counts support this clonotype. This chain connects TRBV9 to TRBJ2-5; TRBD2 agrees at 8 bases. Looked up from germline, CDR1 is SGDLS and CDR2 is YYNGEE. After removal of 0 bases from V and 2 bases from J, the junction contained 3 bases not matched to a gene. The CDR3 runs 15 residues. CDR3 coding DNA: TGTGCCAGCAGCGTAGGAGCGGGGGCGCAAGAGACCCAGTACTTC. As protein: CASSVGAGAQETQYF.

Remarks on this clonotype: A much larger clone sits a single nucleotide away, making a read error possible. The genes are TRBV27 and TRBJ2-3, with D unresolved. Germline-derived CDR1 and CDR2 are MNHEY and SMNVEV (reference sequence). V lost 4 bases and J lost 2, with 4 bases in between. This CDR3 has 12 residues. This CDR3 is CASSCDTDTQYF. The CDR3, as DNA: TGTGCCAGCAGTTGTGACACAGATACGCAGTATTTT.

CDR3 residues: CASSVASNEQYF. The DNA for the CDR3 is TGTGCCAGCAGCGTAGCTTCTAACGAGCAGTACTTC. This chain connects TRBV9 to TRBJ2-7, with D unclear. The V gene lost 0 bases and the J gene lost 5 bases, with 6 bases spanning the gap. The CDR3 has 12 residues. Germline loops: CDR1 SGDLS, CDR2 YYNGEE.

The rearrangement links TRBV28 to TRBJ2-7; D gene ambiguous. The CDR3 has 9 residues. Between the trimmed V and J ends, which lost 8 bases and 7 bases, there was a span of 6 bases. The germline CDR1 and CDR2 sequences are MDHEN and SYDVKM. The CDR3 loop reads CASGWEQYF. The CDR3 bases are TGTGCCAGCGGGTGGGAGCAGTACTTC.

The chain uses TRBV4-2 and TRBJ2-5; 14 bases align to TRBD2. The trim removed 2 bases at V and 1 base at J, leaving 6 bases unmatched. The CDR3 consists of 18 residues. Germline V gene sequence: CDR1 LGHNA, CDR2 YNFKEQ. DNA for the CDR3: TGTGCCAGCAGCCAAACTCAAGGGACTAGCGGGAGCCAAGAGACCCAGTACTTC. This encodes CASSQTQGTSGSQETQYF.

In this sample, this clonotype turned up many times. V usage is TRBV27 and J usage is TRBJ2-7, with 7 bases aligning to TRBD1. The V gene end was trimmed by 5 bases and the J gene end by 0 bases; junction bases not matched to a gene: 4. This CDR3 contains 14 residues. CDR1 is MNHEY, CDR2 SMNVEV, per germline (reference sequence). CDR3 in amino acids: CASSPGTDSYEQYF. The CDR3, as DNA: TGTGCCAGCAGTCCGGGGACAGACTCCTACGAGCAGTACTTC.

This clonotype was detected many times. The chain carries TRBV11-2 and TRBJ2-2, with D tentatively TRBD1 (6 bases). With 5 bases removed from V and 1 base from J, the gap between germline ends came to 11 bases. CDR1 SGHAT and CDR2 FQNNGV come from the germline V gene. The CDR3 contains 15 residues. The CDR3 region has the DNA TGTGCCAGCAGCACCGGGACATTGAACACCGGGGAGCTGTTTTTT. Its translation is CASSTGTLNTGELFF. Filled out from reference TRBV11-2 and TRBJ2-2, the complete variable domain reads EAGVAQSPRYKIIEKRQSVAFWCNPISGHATLYWYQQILGQGPKLLIQFQNNGVVDDSQLPKDRFSAERLKGVDSTLKIQPAKLEDSAVYLCASSTGTLNTGELFFGEGSRLTVL.

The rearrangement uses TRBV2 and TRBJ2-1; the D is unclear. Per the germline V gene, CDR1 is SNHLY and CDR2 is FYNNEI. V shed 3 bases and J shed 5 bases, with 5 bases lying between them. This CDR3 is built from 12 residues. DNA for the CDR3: TGTGCCAGCAGTGACAGGCACAATGAGCAGTTCTTC. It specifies CASSDRHNEQFF.

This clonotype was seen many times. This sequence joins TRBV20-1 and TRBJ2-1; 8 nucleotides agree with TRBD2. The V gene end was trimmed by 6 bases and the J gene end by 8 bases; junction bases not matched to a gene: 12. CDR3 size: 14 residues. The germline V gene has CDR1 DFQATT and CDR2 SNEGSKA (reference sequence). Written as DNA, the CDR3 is TGCAGTGCAACGAAGGCGGGAGGCGGGGATGAGCAGTTCTTC. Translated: CSATKAGGGDEQFF.

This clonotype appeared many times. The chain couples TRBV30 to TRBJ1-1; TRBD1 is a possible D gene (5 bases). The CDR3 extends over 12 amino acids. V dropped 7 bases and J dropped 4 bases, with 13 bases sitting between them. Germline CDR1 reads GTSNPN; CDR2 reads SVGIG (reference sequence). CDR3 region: CASSRVITEAFF. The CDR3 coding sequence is TGTGCCTCCAGCAGGGTTATCACTGAAGCTTTCTTT.

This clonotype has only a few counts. The DNA of the CDR3 is TGTGCCAGCAGCTTGAGTCTAGCGGGAGGGTATGAGCAGTTCTTC. This gives the protein CASSLSLAGGYEQFF. The chain couples TRBV7-2 to TRBJ2-1; 12 bases match TRBD2. V trimming: 3 bases; J trimming: 8 bases; junction bases outside the gene matches: 5. Germline V CDR1 and CDR2: SGHTA, FQGNSA. This CDR3 has 15 amino acids.

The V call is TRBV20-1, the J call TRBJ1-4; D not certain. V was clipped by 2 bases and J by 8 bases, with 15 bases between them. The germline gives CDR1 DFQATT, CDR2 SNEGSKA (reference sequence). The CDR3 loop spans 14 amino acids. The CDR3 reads CSARLPSGGEKLFF. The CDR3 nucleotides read TGCAGTGCTAGACTTCCTTCGGGTGGGGAAAAACTGTTTTTT.

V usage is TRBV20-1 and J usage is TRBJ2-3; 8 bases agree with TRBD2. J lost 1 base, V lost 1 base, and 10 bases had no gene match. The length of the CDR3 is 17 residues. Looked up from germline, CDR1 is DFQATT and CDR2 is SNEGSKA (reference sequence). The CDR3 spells CSARGNGGGRGTDTQYF. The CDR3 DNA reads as TGCAGTGCTAGAGGAAACGGGGGGGGCCGGGGCACAGATACGCAGTATTTT.

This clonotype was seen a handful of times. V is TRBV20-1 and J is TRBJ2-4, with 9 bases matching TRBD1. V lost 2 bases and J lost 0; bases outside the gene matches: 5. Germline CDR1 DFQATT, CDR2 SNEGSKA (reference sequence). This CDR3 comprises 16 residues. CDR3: CSARRQGGEAKNIQYF. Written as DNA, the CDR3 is TGCAGTGCTAGACGACAGGGGGGGGAAGCCAAAAACATTCAGTACTTC.

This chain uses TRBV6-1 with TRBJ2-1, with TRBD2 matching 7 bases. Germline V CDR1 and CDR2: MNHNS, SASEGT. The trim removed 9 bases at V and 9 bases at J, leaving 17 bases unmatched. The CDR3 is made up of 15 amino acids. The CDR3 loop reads CASSSGTMGFGEQFF. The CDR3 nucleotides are TGTGCCAGTTCGTCCGGGACTATGGGGTTTGGTGAGCAGTTCTTC.

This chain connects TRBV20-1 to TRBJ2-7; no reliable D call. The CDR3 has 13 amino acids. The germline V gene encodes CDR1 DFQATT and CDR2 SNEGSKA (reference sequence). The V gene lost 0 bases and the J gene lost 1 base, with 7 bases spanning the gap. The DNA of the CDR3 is TGCAGTGCTAGAGATCGTGAGTCCTACGAGCAGTACTTC. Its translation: CSARDRESYEQYF.

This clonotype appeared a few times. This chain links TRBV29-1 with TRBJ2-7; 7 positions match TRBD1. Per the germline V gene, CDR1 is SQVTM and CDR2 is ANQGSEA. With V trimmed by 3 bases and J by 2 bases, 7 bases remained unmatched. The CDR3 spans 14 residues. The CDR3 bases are TGCAGCGTTGATCCCAGGACAGGCCCCTACGAGCAGTACTTC. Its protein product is CSVDPRTGPYEQYF.

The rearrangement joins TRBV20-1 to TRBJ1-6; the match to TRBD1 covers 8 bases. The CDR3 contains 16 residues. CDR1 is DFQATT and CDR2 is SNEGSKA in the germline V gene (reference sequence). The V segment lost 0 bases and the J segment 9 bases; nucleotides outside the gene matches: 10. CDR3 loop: CSAREGGRQGSSPLHF. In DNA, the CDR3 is TGCAGTGCTAGAGAGGGGGGTCGACAGGGGAGTTCACCCCTCCACTTT.

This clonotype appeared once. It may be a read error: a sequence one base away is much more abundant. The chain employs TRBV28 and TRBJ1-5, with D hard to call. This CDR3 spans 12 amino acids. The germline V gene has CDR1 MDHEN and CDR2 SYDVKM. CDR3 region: CASSFPIQTQHF. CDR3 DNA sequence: TGTGCCAGCAGTTTCCCAATTCAGACCCAGCATTTT.

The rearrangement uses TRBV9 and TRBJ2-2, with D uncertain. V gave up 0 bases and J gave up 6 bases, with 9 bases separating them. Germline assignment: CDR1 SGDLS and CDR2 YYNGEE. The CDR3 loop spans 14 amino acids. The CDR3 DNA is TGTGCCAGCAGCGTAGCTTACGGTCCCGGGGAGCTGTTTTTT. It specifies CASSVAYGPGELFF.

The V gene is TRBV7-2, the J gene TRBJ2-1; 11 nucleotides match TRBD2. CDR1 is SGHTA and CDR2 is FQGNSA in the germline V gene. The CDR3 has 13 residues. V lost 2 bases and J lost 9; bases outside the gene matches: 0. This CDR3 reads CASSLTSGGEQFF. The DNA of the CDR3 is TGTGCCAGCAGCTTAACTAGCGGGGGTGAGCAGTTCTTC.

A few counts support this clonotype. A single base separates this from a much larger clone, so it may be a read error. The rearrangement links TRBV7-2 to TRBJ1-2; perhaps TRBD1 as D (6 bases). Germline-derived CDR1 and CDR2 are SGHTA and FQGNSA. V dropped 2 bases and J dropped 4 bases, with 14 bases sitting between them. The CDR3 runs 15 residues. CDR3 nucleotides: TGTGCCAGCAGCTTATGGGGCGGACAGCCCTATGGCTACACCTTC. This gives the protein CASSLWGGQPYGYTF.

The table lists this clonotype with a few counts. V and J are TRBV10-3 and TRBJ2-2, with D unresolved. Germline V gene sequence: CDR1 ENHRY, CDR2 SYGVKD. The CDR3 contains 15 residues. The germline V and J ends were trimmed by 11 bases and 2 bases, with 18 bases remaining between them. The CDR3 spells CAARNSFGNTGELFF. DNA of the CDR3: TGTGCCGCCCGCAATAGTTTCGGAAACACCGGGGAGCTGTTTTTT.

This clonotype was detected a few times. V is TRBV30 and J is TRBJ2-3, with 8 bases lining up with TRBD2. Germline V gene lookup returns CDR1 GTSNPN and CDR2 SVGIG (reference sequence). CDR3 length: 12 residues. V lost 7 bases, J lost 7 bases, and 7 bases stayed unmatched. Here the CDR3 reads CASRGGGNTQYF. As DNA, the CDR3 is TGTGCCTCCCGGGGGGGCGGGAATACGCAGTATTTT.

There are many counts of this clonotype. The CDR3 region is CASSLFGLSSYNEQFF. For the CDR3, the DNA is TGTGCCAGCAGCTTATTCGGGCTGAGCTCCTACAATGAGCAGTTCTTC. The rearrangement links TRBV7-2 to TRBJ2-1, with unresolved D. V was cut by 2 bases and J by 0 bases, with 11 bases left in between. The CDR3 extends over 16 amino acids. Per germline, CDR1 SGHTA and CDR2 FQGNSA.